Each of the 5 T cell receptor beta chains below was sequenced from the same sample in a study of shared clonotypes between healthy human individuals (dated by TCRdb to between 2020 and 2021). The library relied on the immunoSEQ multiplex PCR assay. TCRdb re-hosts the immuneACCESS table, in-frame sequences only. Its copies lack some clones; in the studies checked, an unresolved V gene accounts for under half of them, and the cause for the rest is not known. The sample yields about 470,000 clones; around 79% were counted once. The ten most abundant clones make up around 13% of the sample. The sequenced sample was PBMCs. The receptors were sampled from a woman in her forties in good health. Some clones in this sample may be carry-over from other donors' samples.

The CDR3 loop is CASSFQRGTGETQYF. The CDR3 bases are TGTGCCAGCAGCTTCCAACGCGGGACGGGAGAAACGCAGTATTTT. The rearrangement links TRBV7-2 to TRBJ2-3; possibly TRBD2 for D (6 bases). The CDR3 has 15 amino acids. Germline CDR1 is SGHTA and CDR2 is FQGNSA. V was clipped by 3 bases and J by 9 bases, with 19 bases between them.

The V gene is TRBV27, the J gene TRBJ2-4; D is undetermined. This CDR3 comprises 10 residues. The germline V gene encodes CDR1 MNHEY and CDR2 SMNVEV (reference sequence). V dropped 11 bases and J dropped 9 bases, with 11 bases sitting between them. CDR3 sequence (DNA): TGTGCCCCCCCGGAGCCCATTCAGTACTTC. It encodes CAPPEPIQYF.

The chain recombines TRBV15 with TRBJ2-2; 7 bases match TRBD1. This CDR3 has 15 amino acids. V lost 3 bases to trimming and J lost 7 bases; unmatched junction nucleotides: 8. Germline CDR1 and CDR2: LNHNV and YYDKDF (reference sequence). The CDR3 reads CATSSDRDGNGELFF. CDR3 in DNA: TGTGCCACCAGCAGTGACAGGGATGGTAACGGGGAGCTGTTTTTT.

CDR3 loop: CAISPGQGARETQYF. The CDR3 nucleotides are TGTGCCATCAGTCCGGGACAGGGGGCCCGGGAGACCCAGTACTTC. J is TRBJ2-5 and V is TRBV10-3, with TRBD1 matching over 12 bases. This CDR3 is built from 15 residues. CDR1 is ENHRY and CDR2 is SYGVKD in the germline V gene. V lost 5 bases and J lost 5; bases outside the gene matches: 6.

The chain combines TRBV5-6 with TRBJ2-1, with 11 nucleotides matching TRBD2. There are 15 residues in the CDR3. The V gene end was trimmed by 4 bases and the J gene end by 4 bases; junction bases not matched to a gene: 4. Looked up from germline, CDR1 is SGHDT and CDR2 is YYEEEE. In DNA form, the CDR3 reads TGTGCCAGCAGCGCGGGACTAGCGGCATACAATGAGCAGTTCTTC. Translation gives CASSAGLAAYNEQFF.